The rows below give T cell receptor beta chains drawn from one sample of a study of CD8 T cells in Susac syndrome. A single record per CDR3 protein comes from TCRdb applying MiXCR to the immunoSEQ multiplex PCR reads. The sample lists some 220,000 distinct CDR3 sequences; 95% were seen once. Sequencing was performed on CD4+ T cells from PBMCs. The receptors were gathered from a human donor with multiple sclerosis. CDR3s include the opening cysteine and the closing phenylalanine or tryptophan. Fields, in order: CDR3 protein, D gene, J gene, V gene. A D gene is named only where the DNA matches it firmly.

CDR3aa: CASRLAGEGEQYF; d_gene: TRBD2; j_gene: TRBJ2-7; v_gene: TRBV19
CDR3aa: CASSEARRVANTGELFF; d_gene: -; j_gene: TRBJ2-2; v_gene: TRBV6-1
CDR3aa: CASSPVSTDTQYF; d_gene: -; j_gene: TRBJ2-3; v_gene: TRBV18
CDR3aa: CASSSTSDRGLSPLHF; d_gene: TRBD1; j_gene: TRBJ1-6; v_gene: TRBV7-3
CDR3aa: CATSRADRAEQYF; d_gene: TRBD1; j_gene: TRBJ2-7; v_gene: TRBV15
CDR3aa: CATSATGSAEQYF; d_gene: TRBD1; j_gene: TRBJ2-7; v_gene: TRBV24-1
CDR3aa: CAIRDANEGTEAFF; d_gene: -; j_gene: TRBJ1-1; v_gene: TRBV10-3
CDR3aa: CSARPYMGREYNEQFF; d_gene: TRBD2; j_gene: TRBJ2-1; v_gene: TRBV20-1
CDR3aa: CASSYGTLSYNEQFF; d_gene: -; j_gene: TRBJ2-1; v_gene: TRBV6-6
CDR3aa: CARVARSTWGMEEQYF; d_gene: -; j_gene: TRBJ2-7; v_gene: TRBV27
CDR3aa: CASSPPAQETQYF; d_gene: -; j_gene: TRBJ2-5; v_gene: TRBV18
CDR3aa: CSVHGQGDYGYTF; d_gene: -; j_gene: TRBJ1-2; v_gene: TRBV29-1
CDR3aa: CASSYSRPGAGRIATNEKLFF; d_gene: -; j_gene: TRBJ1-4; v_gene: TRBV6-5
CDR3aa: CASSLTSRAESGFF; d_gene: -; j_gene: TRBJ2-1; v_gene: TRBV14
CDR3aa: CATSPWGNTEAFF; d_gene: -; j_gene: TRBJ1-1; v_gene: TRBV15
CDR3aa: CSARDSMTSGGQFF; d_gene: -; j_gene: TRBJ2-1; v_gene: TRBV20-1
CDR3aa: CASGLELGFGEQFF; d_gene: -; j_gene: TRBJ2-1; v_gene: TRBV12-5
CDR3aa: CASSPKEDYGYTF; d_gene: -; j_gene: TRBJ1-2; v_gene: TRBV18
CDR3aa: CASSRSGRAAGTDTQYF; d_gene: TRBD2; j_gene: TRBJ2-3; v_gene: TRBV5-1
CDR3aa: CASSSVPYNEQFF; d_gene: -; j_gene: TRBJ2-1; v_gene: TRBV7-3
CDR3aa: CACSIHSYNQPQHF; d_gene: -; j_gene: TRBJ1-5; v_gene: TRBV30
CDR3aa: CASSPVVGLGGTIYF; d_gene: -; j_gene: TRBJ1-3; v_gene: TRBV18
CDR3aa: CASSPDRVHGYTF; d_gene: TRBD1; j_gene: TRBJ1-2; v_gene: TRBV6-1
CDR3aa: CASSTSPPRGDQPQHF; d_gene: TRBD1; j_gene: TRBJ1-5; v_gene: TRBV18
CDR3aa: CSASLQKQTGDRDEQYF; d_gene: TRBD1; j_gene: TRBJ2-7; v_gene: TRBV20-1
CDR3aa: CASGERAEETQYF; d_gene: -; j_gene: TRBJ2-5; v_gene: TRBV7-9
CDR3aa: CASSVNTGGLTEAFF; d_gene: TRBD1; j_gene: TRBJ1-1; v_gene: TRBV9